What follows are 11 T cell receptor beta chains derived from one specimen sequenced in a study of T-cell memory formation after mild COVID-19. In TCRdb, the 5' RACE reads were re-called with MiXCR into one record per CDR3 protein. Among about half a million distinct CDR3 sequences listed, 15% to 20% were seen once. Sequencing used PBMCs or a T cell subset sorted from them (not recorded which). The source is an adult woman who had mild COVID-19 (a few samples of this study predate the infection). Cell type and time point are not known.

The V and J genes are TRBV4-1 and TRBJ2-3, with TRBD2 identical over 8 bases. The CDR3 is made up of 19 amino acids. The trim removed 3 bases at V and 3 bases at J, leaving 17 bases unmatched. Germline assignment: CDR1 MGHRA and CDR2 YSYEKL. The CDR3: CASSHPGTRGGPTTDTQYF. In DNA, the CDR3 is TGCGCCAGCAGCCATCCGGGGACTAGAGGGGGACCGACTACAGATACGCAGTATTTT.

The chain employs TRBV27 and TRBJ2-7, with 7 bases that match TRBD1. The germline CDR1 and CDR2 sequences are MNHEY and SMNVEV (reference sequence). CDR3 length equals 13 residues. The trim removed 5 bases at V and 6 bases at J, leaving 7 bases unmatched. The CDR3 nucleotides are TGTGCCAGCAGTCTCCGGGACAGACGCGAGCAGTACTTC. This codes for CASSLRDRREQYF.

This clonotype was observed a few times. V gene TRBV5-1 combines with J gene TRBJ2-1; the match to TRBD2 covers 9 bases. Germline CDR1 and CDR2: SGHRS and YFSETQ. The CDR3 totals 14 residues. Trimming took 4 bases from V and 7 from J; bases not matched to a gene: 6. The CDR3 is CASSRGGAGNEQFF. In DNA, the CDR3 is TGCGCCAGCAGCCGCGGGGGGGCGGGTAATGAGCAGTTCTTC.

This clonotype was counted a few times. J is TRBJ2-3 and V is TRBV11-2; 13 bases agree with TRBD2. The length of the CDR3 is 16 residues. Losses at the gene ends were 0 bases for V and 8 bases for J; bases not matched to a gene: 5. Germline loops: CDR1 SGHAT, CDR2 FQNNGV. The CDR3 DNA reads TGTGCCAGCAGCTTAGACCCCGGGACTAGCGGGGTTACGCAGTATTTT. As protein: CASSLDPGTSGVTQYF.

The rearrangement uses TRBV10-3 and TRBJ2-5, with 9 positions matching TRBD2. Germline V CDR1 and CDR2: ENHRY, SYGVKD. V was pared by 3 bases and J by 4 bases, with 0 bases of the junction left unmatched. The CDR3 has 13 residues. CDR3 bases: TGTGCCATCAGTGAACTAGCGGGAGAGACCCAGTACTTC. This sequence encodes CAISELAGETQYF.

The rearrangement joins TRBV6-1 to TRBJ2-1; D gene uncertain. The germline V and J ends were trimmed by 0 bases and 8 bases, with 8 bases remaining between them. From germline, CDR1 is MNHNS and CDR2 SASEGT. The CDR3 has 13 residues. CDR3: CASSEAGYDEQFF. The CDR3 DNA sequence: TGTGCCAGCAGTGAAGCAGGTTACGATGAGCAGTTCTTC.

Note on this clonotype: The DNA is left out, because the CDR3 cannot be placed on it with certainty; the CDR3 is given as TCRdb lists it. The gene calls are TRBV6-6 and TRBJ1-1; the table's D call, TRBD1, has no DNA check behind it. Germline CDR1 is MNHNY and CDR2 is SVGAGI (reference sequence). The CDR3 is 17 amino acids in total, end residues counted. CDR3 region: CASSSSDLGRENTEAFF.

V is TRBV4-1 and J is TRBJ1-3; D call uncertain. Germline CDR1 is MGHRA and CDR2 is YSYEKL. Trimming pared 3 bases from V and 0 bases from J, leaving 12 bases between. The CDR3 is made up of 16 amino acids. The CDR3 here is CASSQSQAFSGNTIYF. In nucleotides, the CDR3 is TGCGCCAGCAGCCAGTCCCAGGCTTTCTCTGGAAACACCATATATTTT.

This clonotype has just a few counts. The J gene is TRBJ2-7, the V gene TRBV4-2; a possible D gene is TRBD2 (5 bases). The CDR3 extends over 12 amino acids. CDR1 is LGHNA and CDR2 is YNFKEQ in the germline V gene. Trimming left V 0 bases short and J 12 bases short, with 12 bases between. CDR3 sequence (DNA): TGTGCCAGCAGCCAAGATACGGGATGGGTGTACTTC. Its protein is CASSQDTGWVYF.

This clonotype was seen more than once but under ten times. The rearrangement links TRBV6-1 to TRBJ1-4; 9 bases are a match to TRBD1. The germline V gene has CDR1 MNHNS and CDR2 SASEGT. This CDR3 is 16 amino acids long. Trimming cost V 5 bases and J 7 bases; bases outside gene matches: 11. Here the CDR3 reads CASSRTDRGEVEKLFF. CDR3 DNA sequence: TGTGCCAGCAGTCGCACGGACAGGGGTGAAGTTGAAAAACTGTTTTTT.

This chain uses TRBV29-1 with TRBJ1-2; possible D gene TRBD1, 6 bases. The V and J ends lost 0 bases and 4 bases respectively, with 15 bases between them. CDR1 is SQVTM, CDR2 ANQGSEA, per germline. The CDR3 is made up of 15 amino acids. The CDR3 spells CSVEDRPDRIYGYTF. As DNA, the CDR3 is TGCAGCGTTGAAGATCGCCCTGACAGGATCTATGGCTACACCTTC. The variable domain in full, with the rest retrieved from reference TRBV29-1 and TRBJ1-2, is SAVISQKPSRDICQRGTSLTIQCQVDSQVTMMFWYRQQPGQSLTLIATANQGSEATYESGFVIDKFPISRPNLTFSTLTVSNMSPEDSSIYLCSVEDRPDRIYGYTFGSGTRLTVV.